The 32 T cell receptor beta chains given below trace back to one sample, sequenced in a study of CD8+ T cells in alopecia areata. Treatment defined: oral pan-JAK inhibitor, 5-10 mg twice daily. RNA extraction was followed by reverse transcription into cDNA, which acted as the sequencing template. Here immunoSEQ multiplex PCR was the method, and the copy in TCRdb shows in-frame clones only, minus some. The sample consists of a few hundred thousand clones, more than 45% of them appearing once. The sequenced sample was CD4+ T cells sorted from blood, obtained at week 4, from a patient treated with tofacitinib. These receptors came from a human donor with alopecia areata.

The rearrangement uses TRBV25-1 and TRBJ2-4, with D perhaps TRBD1 (6 bases). Germline CDR1 and CDR2: MGHDK and SYGVNS. V dropped 9 bases and J dropped 7 bases, with 7 bases sitting between them. The CDR3 length is 10 residues. The CDR3 protein is CASQGNIQYF. The CDR3 DNA follows: TGTGCCAGTCAGGGGAACATTCAGTACTTC.

J is TRBJ2-3 and V is TRBV7-2, with 12 bases that match TRBD2. The CDR3 has 15 residues. Unmatched junction bases numbered 6, after V lost 6 bases and J lost 5 bases. Per germline, CDR1 SGHTA and CDR2 FQGNSA. The CDR3 DNA sequence: TGTGCCAGCAGACCTAGCGGGGGGGCCCAAGATACGCAGTATTTT. Translated: CASRPSGGAQDTQYF.

V gene TRBV5-1 combines with J gene TRBJ2-1; D is possibly TRBD2 (6 bases). The length of the CDR3 is 15 residues. Trimming pared 2 bases from V and 5 bases from J, leaving 14 bases between. Germline loops: CDR1 SGHRS, CDR2 YFSETQ. The CDR3: CASSLVGLPHNEQFF. CDR3 DNA sequence: TGCGCCAGCAGCTTAGTGGGACTCCCACACAATGAGCAGTTCTTC.

This CDR3 reads CASSQSVGYGYTF. In DNA form, the CDR3 reads TGTGCCAGCAGCCAGTCAGTCGGGTATGGCTACACCTTC. This chain connects TRBV6-5 to TRBJ1-2; D ambiguous. The CDR3 consists of 13 residues. The V end lost 6 bases, the J end lost 5 bases, and 13 bases lay between the germline ends. CDR1 and CDR2 from the germline V gene are MNHEY and SVGAGI.

The gene calls are TRBV29-1 and TRBJ2-7, with a possible D match to TRBD1 (5 bases). V gave up 7 bases and J gave up 2 bases, with 12 bases separating them. This CDR3 comprises 12 residues. Germline V gene data show CDR1 as SQVTM and CDR2 as ANQGSEA. Here the CDR3 DNA reads TGCAGCGCAGGACAAGCCACCTACGAGCAGTACTTC. It codes for CSAGQATYEQYF.

V and J are TRBV14 and TRBJ1-4; D possibly corresponds to TRBD1 (5 bases). Trimming cost V 5 bases and J 8 bases, with 18 bases left between them. There are 15 residues in the CDR3. From germline, CDR1 is SGHDN and CDR2 FVKESK. DNA of the CDR3: TGTGCCAGCAGCAGGGGCGGGCAAGCAGGGGAAAAACTGTTTTTT. It is translated as CASSRGGQAGEKLFF. The whole variable domain, remainder taken from reference TRBV14 and TRBJ1-4, is EAGVTQFPSHSVIEKGQTVTLRCDPISGHDNLYWYRRVMGKEIKFLLHFVKESKQDESGMPNNRFLAERTGGTYSTLKVQPAELEDSGVYFCASSRGGQAGEKLFFGSGTQLSVL.

This chain connects TRBV29-1 to TRBJ2-3, with TRBD2 matching over 8 bases. V trimming: 1 base; J trimming: 3 bases; junction bases outside the gene matches: 6. The CDR3 is made up of 15 amino acids. Germline CDR1 and CDR2: SQVTM and ANQGSEA. The CDR3 here is CSVEVGGGLTDTQYF. In DNA, the CDR3 is TGCAGCGTTGAAGTTGGCGGGGGGCTTACAGATACGCAGTATTTT.

V usage is TRBV13 and J usage is TRBJ2-3, with D hard to call. Deletions cut 5 bases from V and 2 bases from J, with 11 bases between. CDR1 and CDR2 from the germline V gene are PRHDT and FYEKMQ (reference sequence). This CDR3 has 14 amino acids. The CDR3 sequence is CASSLVEYTDTQYF. Here the CDR3 DNA reads TGTGCCAGCAGCCTCGTCGAGTACACAGATACGCAGTATTTT. Full variable domain (outside the CDR3, taken from reference TRBV13 and TRBJ2-3): AAGVIQSPRHLIKEKRETATLKCYPIPRHDTVYWYQQGPGQDPQFLISFYEKMQSDKGSIPDRFSAQQFSDYHSELNMSSLELGDSALYFCASSLVEYTDTQYFGPGTRLTVL.

The chain uses TRBV2 and TRBJ2-5; TRBD2 agrees at 8 bases. The length of the CDR3 is 15 residues. Germline CDR1 and CDR2: SNHLY and FYNNEI. V shed 7 bases, J shed 4 bases, and the junction held 11 bases outside the gene matches. CDR3 sequence: CASIQDGTSLETQYF. The CDR3 DNA follows: TGTGCCAGCATCCAAGACGGGACTAGTCTAGAGACCCAGTACTTC.

In DNA, the CDR3 is TGTGCCAGCAGTCCCCAAGGACAGGGCTTGGGTGGCTACACCTTC. Its protein product is CASSPQGQGLGGYTF. The rearrangement links TRBV27 to TRBJ1-2; 8 bases line up with TRBD1. CDR3 length: 15 amino acids. The trim removed 5 bases at V and 7 bases at J, leaving 12 bases unmatched. Germline V gives CDR1 MNHEY, CDR2 SMNVEV (reference sequence).

V gene TRBV5-1 combines with J gene TRBJ2-7; D is uncertain. The length of the CDR3 is 13 residues. CDR1 is SGHRS, CDR2 YFSETQ, per germline. V was clipped by 1 base and J by 1 base, with 6 bases between them. CDR3 in DNA: TGCGCCAGCAGCTTGACCAGATCCTACGAGCAGTACTTC. The encoded protein is CASSLTRSYEQYF.

The chain combines TRBV5-1 with TRBJ2-7; TRBD2 might be the D (6 bases). The CDR3 loop spans 14 amino acids. Germline V gene data show CDR1 as SGHRS and CDR2 as YFSETQ. V gave up 0 bases and J gave up 6 bases, with 13 bases separating them. The CDR3 sequence: CASSLASGGGEQYF. CDR3 nucleotide sequence: TGCGCCAGCAGCTTGGCCAGTGGGGGAGGCGAGCAGTACTTC.

The V call is TRBV5-1, the J call TRBJ2-3, with 10 bases fitting TRBD2. The CDR3 spans 17 residues. Per germline, CDR1 SGHRS and CDR2 YFSETQ. J was trimmed by 2 bases and V by 4 bases; bases with no gene match: 10. The CDR3 nucleotides read TGCGCCAGCAGCCCCCGCCGGACTAGCGGAAACACAGATACGCAGTATTTT. Translating gives CASSPRRTSGNTDTQYF.

This clone was counted only a few times. At the DNA level, this CDR3 is encoded by other sequences in the same sample as well. The chain is built from TRBV29-1 and TRBJ1-1; a weak D match, TRBD1 (6 bases). The length of the CDR3 is 12 residues. Germline V gives CDR1 SQVTM, CDR2 ANQGSEA. The V and J ends lost 7 bases and 1 base respectively, with 10 bases between them. CDR3 loop: CSAGDGNTEAFF. CDR3 coding DNA: TGCAGCGCAGGGGACGGGAACACTGAAGCTTTCTTT.

The J gene is TRBJ2-7, the V gene TRBV5-6; either TRBD1 or TRBD2 may supply D (5 bases each). V lost 1 base and J 4 bases, leaving 12 bases between the germline ends. Germline CDR1 SGHDT, CDR2 YYEEEE. The CDR3 runs 14 residues. DNA of the CDR3: TGTGCCAGCAGCTTGATGGGACGGGATTACGAGCAGTACTTC. Protein: CASSLMGRDYEQYF.

The chain has TRBV30 and TRBJ2-7, with D perhaps matching TRBD1 (5 bases). The CDR3 extends over 12 amino acids. Germline V gene data show CDR1 as GTSNPN and CDR2 as SVGIG (reference sequence). V was cut by 4 bases and J by 5 bases, with 12 bases left in between. CDR3 nucleotides: TGTGCCTGGAATTCAGGGCATGACGAGCAGTACTTC. This gives the protein CAWNSGHDEQYF.

This clone was counted a single time. CDR3 region: CASSYSSASSSYEQYF. CDR3 DNA sequence: TGTGCCAGCAGTTACTCGTCGGCCTCCAGCTCCTACGAGCAGTACTTC. J is TRBJ2-7 and V is TRBV6-5; D is ambiguous. The germline V gene has CDR1 MNHEY and CDR2 SVGAGI. This CDR3 has 16 amino acids. Trimming shortened V by 0 bases and J by 0 bases, and 12 bases separated the two germline ends.

This clone was recorded a few times. The J gene is TRBJ1-1, the V gene TRBV10-3, with D perhaps matching TRBD1 (5 bases). This CDR3 is 14 amino acids long. Trimming left V 0 bases short and J 1 base short, with 6 bases between. CDR1 and CDR2 (germline): ENHRY, SYGVKD. For the CDR3, the DNA is TGTGCCATCAGTGAGTCCGGGGGGAACACTGAAGCTTTCTTT. Translation gives CAISESGGNTEAFF.

This chain joins TRBV30 and TRBJ1-2; D is uncertain. V lost 0 bases and J lost 4, with 12 bases in between. In germline, CDR1 is GTSNPN, CDR2 SVGIG (reference sequence). This CDR3 has 14 residues. The CDR3 coding sequence is TGTGCCTGGAGTGTACGGCAGAGTGCCTATGGCTACACCTTC. It translates to CAWSVRQSAYGYTF.

The chain recombines TRBV9 with TRBJ1-1; D is undetermined. Germline-derived CDR1 and CDR2 are SGDLS and YYNGEE. Trimming removed 0 bases at V and 8 bases at J, with 11 bases between. This CDR3 contains 13 residues. The DNA for the CDR3 is TGTGCCAGCAGCGTAGATGGCAGCGTCGAAGCTTTCTTT. This encodes CASSVDGSVEAFF.

DNA of the CDR3: TGTGCCAGCAGTCCGCAGGGGTGGGGTGGCTACACCTTC. It yields the protein CASSPQGWGGYTF. The chain couples TRBV27 to TRBJ1-2; D may be TRBD1 (6 bases). CDR1 and CDR2 (germline): MNHEY, SMNVEV (reference sequence). Trimming cost V 5 bases and J 7 bases, with 14 bases left between them. The CDR3 runs to 13 residues.

The CDR3, as DNA: TGCGCCAGCAGCCCCCAACCGATAAGGAACACTGAAGCTTTCTTT. It encodes CASSPQPIRNTEAFF. The J gene is TRBJ1-1, the V gene TRBV4-3; D unresolved. CDR1 and CDR2 from the germline V gene are LGHNA and YSLEER. The CDR3 length is 15 residues. Trimming shortened V by 4 bases and J by 1 base, and 13 bases separated the two germline ends.

The chain carries TRBV5-6 and TRBJ2-4; D unresolved. Between the trimmed V and J ends, which lost 4 bases and 0 bases, there was a span of 11 bases. The CDR3 has 15 residues. CDR1 is SGHDT, CDR2 YYEEEE, per germline. The CDR3 DNA is TGTGCCAGCAGCCCTAGATTTCTAGCCAAAAACATTCAGTACTTC. Protein sequence: CASSPRFLAKNIQYF.

The gene calls are TRBV30 and TRBJ1-1; D is unclear. V was cut by 2 bases and J by 1 base, with 11 bases left in between. Germline V gives CDR1 GTSNPN, CDR2 SVGIG (reference sequence). The CDR3 is made up of 14 amino acids. The CDR3 DNA reads TGTGCCTGGAGTCCACCTGGATGGAACACTGAAGCTTTCTTT. As protein: CAWSPPGWNTEAFF.

The rearrangement links TRBV25-1 to TRBJ2-3, with 10 positions matching TRBD2. V lost 7 bases and J lost 0; bases outside the gene matches: 10. CDR1 is MGHDK and CDR2 is SYGVNS in the germline V gene. CDR3 length equals 17 residues. CDR3 amino acids: CASKGSSGGPSTDTQYF. CDR3 nucleotides: TGTGCCAGCAAGGGGTCTAGCGGGGGACCTAGCACAGATACGCAGTATTTT.

This clone showed up just a few times. V and J are TRBV9 and TRBJ1-1; a possible D gene is TRBD1 (6 bases). The CDR3 is 12 amino acids. Germline V lookup: CDR1 SGDLS, CDR2 YYNGEE. The V gene lost 3 bases and the J gene lost 3 bases, with 6 bases spanning the gap. CDR3 coding DNA: TGTGCCAGCAGCGACAGGGACACTGAAGCTTTCTTT. It codes for CASSDRDTEAFF.

V usage is TRBV29-1 and J usage is TRBJ1-1; D gene unclear. The CDR3 is made up of 12 amino acids. V gave up 5 bases and J gave up 7 bases, with 14 bases separating them. Germline V lookup: CDR1 SQVTM, CDR2 ANQGSEA. As DNA, the CDR3 is TGCAGCGTTAGTGGGTGGTCTATTGAAGCTTTCTTT. Protein: CSVSGWSIEAFF.

The table lists this clone with a few counts. The chain uses TRBV23-1 and TRBJ1-2; D remains unclear. TRBV23-1 is labeled an ORF, and its function is uncertain. V was trimmed by 2 bases and J by 8 bases, leaving 18 bases between them. This CDR3 has 15 amino acids. CDR3 amino acids: CASSQVNTPVPGYTF. CDR3 nucleotides: TGCGCCAGCAGTCAAGTGAACACTCCCGTTCCGGGCTACACCTTC.

The V gene is TRBV29-1, the J gene TRBJ1-1; no reliable D call. CDR3 length: 12 amino acids. CDR1 and CDR2 from the germline V gene are SQVTM and ANQGSEA. Deletions cut 6 bases from V and 3 bases from J, with 11 bases between. This CDR3 is CSVKGHYTEAFF. In DNA form, the CDR3 reads TGCAGCGTCAAGGGTCATTACACTGAAGCTTTCTTT. Full variable domain (remainder filled in from reference TRBV29-1 and TRBJ1-1): SAVISQKPSRDICQRGTSLTIQCQVDSQVTMMFWYRQQPGQSLTLIATANQGSEATYESGFVIDKFPISRPNLTFSTLTVSNMSPEDSSIYLCSVKGHYTEAFFGQGTRLTVV.

The chain combines TRBV29-1 with TRBJ2-3; D remains unclear. The germline V gene encodes CDR1 SQVTM and CDR2 ANQGSEA. This CDR3 comprises 13 residues. The V end lost 3 bases, the J end lost 1 base, and 8 bases lay between the germline ends. CDR3 coding DNA: TGCAGCGTTGACGGCGGAGGCACAGATACGCAGTATTTT. Protein: CSVDGGGTDTQYF.

CDR3 sequence: CASQDTYLNTGELFF. CDR3 DNA sequence: TGTGCCAGCCAGGACACGTACCTTAACACCGGGGAGCTGTTTTTT. The genes are TRBV27 and TRBJ2-2, with D possibly matching TRBD1 (5 bases). This CDR3 contains 15 residues. Trimming took off 8 bases at V and 2 bases at J, with 15 bases between the two ends. CDR1 and CDR2 (germline): MNHEY, SMNVEV (reference sequence).

This clone was found a few times. The V gene is TRBV10-3, the J gene TRBJ1-1; D not resolved. This CDR3 contains 13 residues. Germline V CDR1 and CDR2: ENHRY, SYGVKD. The V gene lost 3 bases and the J gene lost 2 bases, with 7 bases spanning the gap. CDR3 nucleotide sequence: TGTGCCATCAGTGAAGGGTTAAACACTGAAGCTTTCTTT. Its protein product is CAISEGLNTEAFF.